This is a list of T cell receptor beta chains from one sample in a study of T cell responses to AZD1222 COVID-19 vaccine. Assay: immunoSEQ multiplex PCR; the TCRdb copy retains only in-frame clones and omits some. The table lists over 90,000 clones, roughly nine tenths of them singletons. Sequenced material: peripheral blood, taken on day 0 of AZD1222 vaccination. The receptors come from an adult in good health. CDR3s include the opening cysteine and the closing phenylalanine or tryptophan.

TRBJ1-4,TRBV3-1/TRBV3-2,CASSQGHHEKLFF
TRBJ2-3,TRBV10-1,CASPAPTGTGNGSSTDTQYF
TRBJ2-1,TRBV14,CASSQVGLAMEEQFF
TRBJ1-2,TRBV7-2,CASSLEGAPTANYGYTF
TRBJ2-7,TRBV7-8,CASSTESGASYEQYF
TRBJ1-1,TRBV9,CASSPTGLFNTEAFF
TRBJ1-2,TRBV5-1,CASKRGGDYGYTF
TRBJ1-1,TRBV5-1,CASSLDPPTTEAFF
TRBJ1-1,TRBV6-6,CASSYWGREEAFF
TRBJ1-2,TRBV6-5,CASTEGLYGYTF
TRBJ1-3,TRBV4-1,CASSLSGQGASGNTIYF
TRBJ2-3,TRBV10-3,CAISEVSGTSTDTQYF
TRBJ2-1,TRBV5-1,CASSLVESGPYNEQFF
TRBJ2-7,TRBV5-4,CASSPGTASYEQYF
TRBJ2-1,TRBV29-1,CSVFLVDRSSYNEQFF
TRBJ2-7,TRBV7-6,CASSPRQNYEQYF
TRBJ1-5,TRBV6-5,CASSLTLTSNQPQHF
TRBJ1-2,TRBV2,CASSDSSNYGYTF
TRBJ2-3,TRBV6-6,CASSNYGGPTDTQYF
TRBJ1-2,TRBV5-4,CASSLAGQSGVGYTF
TRBJ2-1,TRBV18,CASSPGGVSYNEQFF
TRBJ1-6,TRBV3-1/TRBV3-2,CASSSREGNSPLHF
TRBJ1-2,TRBV30,CAWEGTGDNYGYTF
TRBJ2-7,TRBV27,CASSLSGPYEQYF
TRBJ1-1,TRBV5-1,CASSKGQPNPNTEAFF
TRBJ2-5,TRBV24-1,CATSDSRGGWGSQETQYF
TRBJ2-1,TRBV7-2,CASSFGVLAGVLVF
TRBJ1-5,TRBV24-1,CATSDPSAGQPQHF
TRBJ2-7,TRBV29-1,CSVEGRAYEQYF
TRBJ2-5,TRBV11-2,CASSLLTGNQYF
TRBJ2-1,TRBV7-9,CASSPGRSSYNEQFF
TRBJ2-5,TRBV12-3/TRBV12-4,CASRGLVQETQYF
TRBJ2-3,TRBV3-1/TRBV3-2,CASSLQGGTDTQYF
TRBJ1-6,TRBV27,CATRDRPGSPLHF
TRBJ1-1,TRBV27,CASTPRPSTEAFF
TRBJ1-1,TRBV12-3/TRBV12-4,CASSSDRAWGAFF
TRBJ1-2,TRBV7-9,CASSHIGDRGAYGYTF
TRBJ2-7,TRBV28,CASRGVSDLYEQYF
TRBJ2-7,TRBV30,CAWSLGVSYEQYF
TRBJ1-1,TRBV28,CASSPLVTEAFF
TRBJ2-5,TRBV28,CASSSGTLQETQYF
TRBJ2-7,TRBV28,CASSSPRTGSLYEQYF
TRBJ1-3,TRBV7-8,CASRQRTGAGNTIYF
TRBJ2-3,TRBV9,CASSVEALEGVTQYF
TRBJ2-7,TRBV14,CASSQVLAGEKVLVYEQYF
TRBJ1-1,TRBV29-1,CSVEDTGTGQSLATEAFF
TRBJ1-2,TRBV7-8,CASSPTGGGYGYTF
TRBJ1-5,TRBV5-6,CASSTGQGRGKPQHF
TRBJ2-1,TRBV19,CASNTLAGRYNEQFF
TRBJ1-5,TRBV7-6,CASSAGQGANQPQHF
TRBJ1-5,TRBV30,CAWSLTGSQPQHF
TRBJ1-5,TRBV7-3,CASSRPDGQPQHF
TRBJ2-7,TRBV10-2,CASSEPLSYEQYF
TRBJ1-6,TRBV7-2,CASSLERQQTSSPLHF
TRBJ2-7,TRBV6-5,CASAAFREQYF
TRBJ2-2,TRBV14,CASSPTSALLSGELFF
TRBJ1-2,TRBV10-3,CAISEFRDSSGYTF
TRBJ1-5,TRBV27,CASSLYLGDQPQHF